The 10 T cell receptor beta chains below were found in one sample sequenced in a study of T cells in localized non-small cell lung cancer (dated by TCRdb to 2018 to 2020). The protocol used for the library was the immunoSEQ multiplex PCR assay. TCRdb mirrors the immuneACCESS table, restricted to in-frame sequences. Some clones are absent from its copies; in checked studies, under half trace to an unresolved V gene, and the reason for the others is unknown. The sample table records about 43,000 clones; around nine tenths of these occur just once. The ten largest make up about 10% of the sample. The sample in question was PBMCs, obtained before any cancer treatment. The receptors originated from a woman between 35 and 75 years old with stage II lung adenocarcinoma.

This chain connects TRBV19 to TRBJ2-6; maybe TRBD1 (6 bases). The CDR3 is 18 residues long. Germline loops: CDR1 LNHDA, CDR2 SQIVND (reference sequence). Trimming left V 0 bases short and J 0 bases short, with 12 bases between. DNA for the CDR3: TGTGCCAGTAGTATAGATCCACGACAGGTCTCTGGGGCCAACGTCCTGACTTTC. This translates into CASSIDPRQVSGANVLTF. Full variable domain (outside the CDR3, taken from reference TRBV19 and TRBJ2-6): DGGITQSPKYLFRKEGQNVTLSCEQNLNHDAMYWYRQDPGQGLRLIYYSQIVNDFQKGDIAEGYSVSREKKESFPLTVTSAQKNPTAFYLCASSIDPRQVSGANVLTFGAGSRLTVL.

The rearrangement uses TRBV15 and TRBJ2-2; 8 nucleotides line up with TRBD1. Germline V lookup: CDR1 LNHNV, CDR2 YYDKDF (reference sequence). Losses at the gene ends were 4 bases for V and 6 bases for J; bases not matched to a gene: 7. The CDR3 spans 15 residues. CDR3 coding DNA: TGTGCCACCAGCAACTTCAGGGGGCAGGCCGGGGAGCTGTTTTTT. Protein product: CATSNFRGQAGELFF.

V and J are TRBV28 and TRBJ2-5, with 12 positions matching TRBD2. Germline V lookup: CDR1 MDHEN, CDR2 SYDVKM. The length of the CDR3 is 14 residues. The junction had 5 bases not matched to a gene; V was cut back by 5 bases and J by 7 bases. DNA of the CDR3: TGTGCCAGCAGTCTAGCGGGGGGGCGTGGGACCCAGTACTTC. Protein: CASSLAGGRGTQYF.

This chain connects TRBV4-2 to TRBJ2-7; 10 bases match TRBD2. Germline lookup yields CDR1 LGHNA and CDR2 YNFKEQ. CDR3 size: 19 residues. J lost 0 bases, V lost 0 bases, and 11 bases had no gene match. CDR3 sequence: CASSQEFTSGAFSSYEQYF. Here the CDR3 DNA reads TGTGCCAGCAGCCAAGAATTTACTAGCGGGGCCTTCAGCTCCTACGAGCAGTACTTC.

The J gene is TRBJ1-3, the V gene TRBV25-1; TRBD1 might be the D (6 bases). With 8 bases removed from V and 0 bases from J, the gap between germline ends came to 14 bases. Germline CDR1 reads MGHDK; CDR2 reads SYGVNS. The CDR3 is made up of 15 amino acids. CDR3 protein: CASSHDRHSGNTIYF. DNA of the CDR3: TGTGCCAGCTCGCACGACAGGCACTCTGGAAACACCATATATTTT. The full variable domain, in which reference TRBV25-1 and TRBJ1-3 provide the parts outside the CDR3, is EADIYQTPRYLVIGTGKKITLECSQTMGHDKMYWYQQDPGMELHLIHYSYGVNSTEKGDLSSESTVSRIRTEHFPLTLESARPSHTSQYLCASSHDRHSGNTIYFGEGSWLTVV.

The rearrangement joins TRBV5-1 to TRBJ1-1; 7 bases match TRBD1. J gave up 7 bases and V 2 bases, and 5 bases lay outside the gene matches. This CDR3 spans 13 amino acids. CDR1 SGHRS and CDR2 YFSETQ come from the germline V gene. The CDR3 sequence is CASSFTGVIEAFF. DNA for the CDR3: TGCGCCAGCAGCTTCACAGGGGTAATTGAAGCTTTCTTT.

V usage is TRBV28 and J usage is TRBJ2-2; TRBD2 matches at 9 bases. V lost 6 bases, J lost 4 bases, and 15 bases stayed unmatched. The germline CDR1 and CDR2 sequences are MDHEN and SYDVKM. The CDR3 loop spans 18 amino acids. The CDR3 DNA sequence: TGTGCCAGCAGCCCCCAGGGTAGCGGGAGAGCCGGCACCGGGGAGCTGTTTTTT. Its translation: CASSPQGSGRAGTGELFF. Looking up the rest from reference TRBV28 and TRBJ2-2 gives the full variable domain: DVKVTQSSRYLVKRTGEKVFLECVQDMDHENMFWYRQDPGLGLRLIYFSYDVKMKEKGDIPEGYSVSREKKERFSLILESASTNQTSMYLCASSPQGSGRAGTGELFFGEGSRLTVL.

This chain connects TRBV5-5 to TRBJ1-3; D uncertain. This CDR3 comprises 16 residues. Germline CDR1 reads SGHKS; CDR2 reads YYEKEE (reference sequence). Trimming took off 0 bases at V and 0 bases at J, with 10 bases between the two ends. CDR3: CASSLGGSDSGNTIYF. For the CDR3, the DNA is TGTGCCAGCAGCTTGGGCGGATCCGACTCTGGAAACACCATATATTTT.

The rearrangement joins TRBV9 to TRBJ1-3; tentative D call: TRBD1 (6 bases). Germline loops: CDR1 SGDLS, CDR2 YYNGEE. V was cut by 4 bases and J by 4 bases, with 18 bases left in between. This CDR3 contains 16 residues. CDR3 coding DNA: TGTGCCAGCAGCCCCCTAGGGGGGGAAGGAGGAAACACCATATATTTT. This encodes CASSPLGGEGGNTIYF.

This rearrangement joins TRBV18 to TRBJ1-1; D is unresolved. Germline assignment: CDR1 KGHSH and CDR2 LQKENI. This CDR3 has 13 amino acids. V was clipped by 0 bases and J by 3 bases, with 5 bases between them. CDR3 region: CASSPPGYTEAFF. In DNA form, the CDR3 reads TGTGCCAGCTCACCACCCGGCTACACTGAAGCTTTCTTT.